One and the same sample provided the 4 T cell receptor beta chains below, sequenced in a study of OX40 agonist ivuxolimab in advanced cancers. Profiled with immunoSEQ multiplex PCR; TCRdb holds only in-frame clones, not every one. The table records about 51,000 clones, 70% to 80% of them present only once. Sequencing was performed on CD4+ or CD8+ T cells sorted from blood, taken in a trial of the OX40 agonist ivuxolimab. Source of these receptors: an adult with an advanced solid tumor such as melanoma, head and neck, liver or kidney cancer.

This chain links TRBV6-5 with TRBJ1-1; TRBD1 might be the D (5 bases). CDR1 is MNHEY and CDR2 is SVGAGI in the germline V gene. V was cut by 6 bases and J by 1 base, with 15 bases left in between. There are 15 residues in the CDR3. The DNA of the CDR3 is TGTGCCAGCAGGCCCGGGGGGAAGGAGAACACTGAAGCTTTCTTT. Its translation: CASRPGGKENTEAFF.

The V gene is TRBV19, the J gene TRBJ2-3, with D perhaps TRBD2 (5 bases). V was clipped by 5 bases and J by 8 bases, with 11 bases between them. The CDR3 runs 12 residues. CDR1 and CDR2 (germline): LNHDA, SQIVND (reference sequence). The CDR3 reads CASSAGVGTQYF. The CDR3 region has the DNA TGTGCCAGTAGTGCCGGGGTAGGTACGCAGTATTTT.

J is TRBJ2-1 and V is TRBV28; 7 bases line up with TRBD2. The CDR3 is 14 amino acids. Per germline, CDR1 MDHEN and CDR2 SYDVKM. Unmatched junction bases numbered 4, after V lost 6 bases and J lost 2 bases. CDR3 coding DNA: TGTGCCAGCAGACAGCGGGACCCCTACAATGAGCAGTTCTTC. As protein: CASRQRDPYNEQFF.

This chain joins TRBV5-1 and TRBJ1-6; maybe TRBD1 (5 bases). This CDR3 is built from 14 residues. Trimming left V 5 bases short and J 10 bases short, with 16 bases between. CDR1 and CDR2 from the germline V gene are SGHRS and YFSETQ. As DNA, the CDR3 is TGCGCCAGCAGGCTCGAGGGGAATTGGTCACCCCTCCACTTT. Its protein product is CASRLEGNWSPLHF.